Each of the 8 T cell receptor beta chains below was sequenced from the same sample in a study of neurological immune-mediated disorders. The time point here: longitudinal time-point 1 (baseline). From the 5' RACE reads, TCRdb called clonotypes with MiXCR, one entry per CDR3 protein. The repertoire holds tens of thousands of distinct CDR3 sequences, around 15% seen once, with roughly 4.2% in the top ten. Sequenced sample: PBMCs. The source of these receptors is a female donor with HTLV-1-associated myelopathy (HAM/TSP).

The V gene is TRBV7-3, the J gene TRBJ1-1; possibly TRBD1 for D (6 bases). The CDR3 has 13 residues. Germline V gene data show CDR1 as SGHTA and CDR2 as FQGTGA. The V and J ends lost 2 bases and 5 bases respectively, with 9 bases between them. CDR3 loop: CASSLQGLTEAFF. The CDR3 coding sequence is TGTGCCAGCAGCTTACAGGGGCTGACTGAAGCTTTCTTT.

This clonotype showed up many times. J is TRBJ2-7 and V is TRBV14, with D perhaps matching TRBD1 or TRBD2 (5 bases each). Germline V CDR1 and CDR2: SGHDN, FVKESK. The V and J ends lost 4 bases and 3 bases respectively, with 10 bases between them. The CDR3 has 13 residues. The CDR3 bases are TGTGCCAGCAGCCTTGGGACCTACTACGAGCAGTACTTC. As protein: CASSLGTYYEQYF. Together with reference TRBV14 and TRBJ2-7, the CDR3 gives the full variable domain: EAGVTQFPSHSVIEKGQTVTLRCDPISGHDNLYWYRRVMGKEIKFLLHFVKESKQDESGMPNNRFLAERTGGTYSTLKVQPAELEDSGVYFCASSLGTYYEQYFGPGTRLTVT.

This chain joins TRBV6-1 and TRBJ2-7; D not certain. The CDR3 has 14 amino acids. Germline CDR1 reads MNHNS; CDR2 reads SASEGT. V shed 7 bases and J shed 3 bases, with 16 bases lying between them. CDR3 coding DNA: TGTGCCAGCACTAGAGCCGACGGTAACTACGAGCAGTACTTC. Translating it yields CASTRADGNYEQYF.

The sample holds many counts of this clonotype. The chain is built from TRBV20-1 and TRBJ2-3; the D is unclear. Germline assignment: CDR1 DFQATT and CDR2 SNEGSKA (reference sequence). V shed 6 bases and J shed 0 bases, with 13 bases lying between them. The CDR3 consists of 14 residues. This CDR3 reads CSAPLSVSTDTQYF. As DNA, the CDR3 is TGCAGTGCACCGCTGAGCGTAAGCACAGATACGCAGTATTTT.

This clonotype was seen many times. CDR3 sequence: CASSRYSGSTDTQYF. The CDR3 coding sequence is TGTGCCAGCAGCAGATATAGCGGGAGCACAGATACGCAGTATTTT. This sequence joins TRBV7-6 and TRBJ2-3, with TRBD2 matching 7 bases. V was clipped by 5 bases and J by 0 bases; unmatched bases: 5. The CDR3 runs to 15 residues. Looked up from germline, CDR1 is SGHVS and CDR2 is FNYEAQ. Drawing the rest from reference TRBV7-6 and TRBJ2-3, the complete variable domain is GAGVSQSPRYKVTKRGQDVALRCDPISGHVSLYWYRQALGQGPEFLTYFNYEAQQDKSGLPNDRFSAERPEGSISTLTIQRTEQRDSAMYRCASSRYSGSTDTQYFGPGTRLTVL.

This clonotype was observed at least ten times. The gene calls are TRBV5-1 and TRBJ2-2; D might be TRBD1 (5 bases). This CDR3 has 15 amino acids. CDR1 and CDR2 from the germline V gene are SGHRS and YFSETQ. Trimming left V 5 bases short and J 1 base short, with 12 bases between. The CDR3 region has the DNA TGCGCCAGCAGAGGTCAGGGCCAGAACACCGGGGAGCTGTTTTTT. As protein: CASRGQGQNTGELFF.

This clonotype was found many times. The chain links TRBV28 to TRBJ2-4; 7 bases agree with TRBD2. With V trimmed by 3 bases and J by 7 bases, 9 bases remained unmatched. The CDR3 totals 15 residues. Germline CDR1 is MDHEN and CDR2 is SYDVKM. In DNA, the CDR3 is TGTGCCAGCAGTTTGGAGTTTGGGGGGGAGAACATTCAGTACTTC. Encoded protein: CASSLEFGGENIQYF.

This clonotype came up many times. V gene TRBV27 combines with J gene TRBJ1-1, with D unresolved. Germline V CDR1 and CDR2: MNHEY, SMNVEV (reference sequence). Trimming took off 0 bases at V and 0 bases at J, with 11 bases between the two ends. There are 16 residues in the CDR3. CDR3 residues: CASSLSIAGLNTEAFF. The CDR3 DNA sequence: TGTGCCAGCAGTTTATCGATTGCAGGTTTGAACACTGAAGCTTTCTTT.